A selection of T cell receptor beta chains follows, all from one sample in a study of PD-L1 blockade in urothelial cancer. Measured with immunoSEQ multiplex PCR; TCRdb has only the in-frame clones, and not every one. The sample shows about 82,000 clones, 87% of them seen only once. The material was PBMCs, obtained around atezolizumab (anti-PD-L1) treatment. The receptors stem from a woman in her seventies with urothelial cancer. CDR3s include the opening cysteine and the closing phenylalanine or tryptophan. Each record gives: J gene, clone size, V gene, D gene, CDR3 DNA, CDR3 protein. A D gene is named only where the DNA matches it firmly. Clone size is not always given. Where it is, it says once, few, many or a class for expanded clones.

J: TRBJ1-1
size: .
V: TRBV18
D: .
DNA: TGTGCCAGCTCACCACCCTCCCGTTACACTGAAGCTTTCTTT
CDR3: CASSPPSRYTEAFF

J: TRBJ1-2
size: .
V: TRBV5-4
D: .
DNA: TGTGCCAGCAGCTTGGAGCCAGGGGAGTGGGGAAACTATGGCTACACCTTC
CDR3: CASSLEPGEWGNYGYTF

J: TRBJ2-2
size: .
V: TRBV7-6
D: .
DNA: TGTGCCAGCAGCTTAGCCGATGGCAGGTACACCGGGGAGCTGTTTTTT
CDR3: CASSLADGRYTGELFF

J: TRBJ2-7
size: .
V: TRBV15
D: TRBD1
DNA: TGTGCCACCAGCAGAAGGACAGGAAGCTACGAGCAGTACTTC
CDR3: CATSRRTGSYEQYF

J: TRBJ2-5
size: .
V: TRBV29-1
D: TRBD1
DNA: TGCAGCGTTCGGACAGGTCAAGAGACCCAGTACTTC
CDR3: CSVRTGQETQYF

J: TRBJ2-1
size: .
V: TRBV7-9
D: TRBD2
DNA: TGTGCCAGCAGCCCACCGGGACTAGTTAGGTTTGAGCAGTTCTTC
CDR3: CASSPPGLVRFEQFF

J: TRBJ2-2
size: .
V: TRBV5-4
D: TRBD1
DNA: TGTGCCAGCAGCTTGGGGCAGGGGGCTTGGACCGGGGAGCTGTTTTTT
CDR3: CASSLGQGAWTGELFF

J: TRBJ1-2
size: .
V: TRBV28
D: .
DNA: TGTGCCAGCAGTTTAGGTAGCAGGGTGGCAGATGGCTACACCTTC
CDR3: CASSLGSRVADGYTF

J: TRBJ2-7
size: .
V: TRBV5-1
D: .
DNA: TGCGCCAGCAGCCGAATAACAGGGCCTGGGAGCTACGAGCAGTACTTC
CDR3: CASSRITGPGSYEQYF

J: TRBJ1-3
size: .
V: TRBV2
D: .
DNA: TGTGCCAGCAATCGCCAGGGGTCCGGAAACACCATATATTTT
CDR3: CASNRQGSGNTIYF

J: TRBJ2-7
size: .
V: TRBV5-1
D: .
DNA: TGCGCCAGCAGCTTGGGACAGGAGGTATACGAGCAGTACTTC
CDR3: CASSLGQEVYEQYF

J: TRBJ1-1
size: once
V: TRBV10-3
D: .
DNA: TGTGCCATAACGCCGCAAGGGGGTAAATTCACTGAAGCTTTCTTT
CDR3: CAITPQGGKFTEAFF

J: TRBJ2-7
size: .
V: TRBV11-2
D: TRBD1
DNA: TGTGCCAGCAGCTTAGAGAAGGGACAGGGGTTCGAGCAGTACTTC
CDR3: CASSLEKGQGFEQYF

J: TRBJ1-4
size: .
V: TRBV5-1
D: TRBD1
DNA: TGCGCCAGCAGCCTGACAGGGAGAAAGGATGAAAAACTGTTTTTT
CDR3: CASSLTGRKDEKLFF

J: TRBJ1-5
size: .
V: TRBV7-8
D: TRBD1
DNA: TGTGCCAGCAGCTTAGTGAGACAGGGACGCAATCAGCCCCAGCATTTT
CDR3: CASSLVRQGRNQPQHF

J: TRBJ2-7
size: .
V: TRBV6-1
D: TRBD1
DNA: TGTGCCAGCAGTGAAGGGGACAGAGAACTGATCCGGTTCTACGAGCAGTACTTC
CDR3: CASSEGDRELIRFYEQYF

J: TRBJ2-7
size: .
V: TRBV27
D: TRBD1
DNA: TGTGCCAGCAGTCACCGGGACAGGGAACCCTACGAGCAGTACTTC
CDR3: CASSHRDREPYEQYF

J: TRBJ2-7
size: .
V: TRBV18
D: .
DNA: TGTGCCAGCTCACCAATTCCTCGGGGGGAGCAGTACTTC
CDR3: CASSPIPRGEQYF

J: TRBJ2-7
size: .
V: TRBV10-1
D: TRBD1
DNA: TGCGCCAGCAGCTTCCCGGACAGGGCCTACGAGCAGTACTTC
CDR3: CASSFPDRAYEQYF

J: TRBJ1-2
size: .
V: TRBV11-2
D: .
DNA: TGTGCCAGCAGCTACAGGGAAGGTGATGGCTACACCTTC
CDR3: CASSYREGDGYTF

J: TRBJ1-2
size: .
V: TRBV5-1
D: .
DNA: TGCGCCAGCAGCCCCGGCAGGCTGTATGGCTACACCTTC
CDR3: CASSPGRLYGYTF

J: TRBJ2-7
size: .
V: TRBV19
D: .
DNA: TGTGCCAGTAGTATAGGACAACGCGAGCAGTACTTC
CDR3: CASSIGQREQYF

J: TRBJ2-3
size: .
V: TRBV29-1
D: .
DNA: TGCAGCGTTGAACCGGCGGAAACAGATACGCAGTATTTT
CDR3: CSVEPAETDTQYF

J: TRBJ2-2
size: .
V: TRBV4-1
D: .
DNA: TGCGCCAGCGGTCAACAGGGATCCGAACTAACCGGGGAGCTGTTTTTT
CDR3: CASGQQGSELTGELFF

J: TRBJ2-2
size: .
V: TRBV5-1
D: TRBD1
DNA: TGCGCCAGCAGCAGGTCGCAGGGGGTGAACACCGGGGAGCTGTTTTTT
CDR3: CASSRSQGVNTGELFF

J: TRBJ1-2
size: .
V: TRBV18
D: TRBD1
DNA: TGTGCCAGCTCACCCGCGAGCCCTGGGACAGGCTATGGCTACACCTTC
CDR3: CASSPASPGTGYGYTF

J: TRBJ1-3
size: .
V: TRBV5-1
D: .
DNA: TGCGCCAGCAGCTTGGTGGCAGAGACAGAAAGCTCTGGAAACACCATATATTTT
CDR3: CASSLVAETESSGNTIYF

J: TRBJ1-5
size: once
V: TRBV13
D: TRBD1
DNA: TGTGCCAGCAGCTTGGCCCAGGGGGCCCAGCATTTT
CDR3: CASSLAQGAQHF

J: TRBJ2-1
size: .
V: TRBV30
D: .
DNA: TGTGCCTGGAGCAAGGGGCAATCCTACAATGAGCAGTTCTTC
CDR3: CAWSKGQSYNEQFF

J: TRBJ2-7
size: .
V: TRBV30
D: TRBD1
DNA: TGTGCCTGGACCAATACCGGGACAGGGGGCGACGAGCAGTACTTC
CDR3: CAWTNTGTGGDEQYF

J: TRBJ2-7
size: .
V: TRBV9
D: .
DNA: TGTGCCAGCAGCGTAGGTGAGACAGGAATGTCCTACGAGCAGTACTTC
CDR3: CASSVGETGMSYEQYF

J: TRBJ2-7
size: .
V: TRBV9
D: .
DNA: TGTGCCAGCAGCAAAACAGGGCTCGACGAGCAGTACTTC
CDR3: CASSKTGLDEQYF

J: TRBJ2-2
size: .
V: TRBV7-2
D: .
DNA: TGTGCCAGCAGCTTATGGGGGCTTGAGGAGCTGTTTTTT
CDR3: CASSLWGLEELFF